Sequencing of this TCR beta chain was carried out in a study of PD-1 blockade in classical Hodgkin lymphoma. Clones were read by immunoSEQ multiplex PCR, and TCRdb kept only the in-frame ones, dropping some. Here the sample spans about 4,200 clones, over 60% being singletons. As for time point: cycle 4 day 1 (C4D1), after more than five weeks of nivolumab. Relapse was seen in all patients after autologous stem cell transplantation, and brentuximab vedotin exposure was variable. Notes on the study in general: As was reported, newly diagnosed patients showed lower baseline TCR diversity than healthy donors did.

Regarding this clone: Its antigen is unidentified.

This specimen consisted of peripheral blood mononuclear cells (PBMCs), obtained before the fourth cycle of nivolumab. The receptor was derived from a human donor with classical Hodgkin lymphoma.

CDR3 DNA: TGTGCCAGTAGAGTAGCGGGAAGTACCGGGGAGCTGTTTTTT. Its translation is CASRVAGSTGELFF. The chain carries TRBV19 and TRBJ2-2, with 8 positions matching TRBD2. V lost 6 bases, J lost 5 bases, and 5 bases stayed unmatched. The CDR3 has 14 residues. From germline, CDR1 is LNHDA and CDR2 SQIVND (reference sequence).